The 5 T cell receptor beta chains below come from one sample, sequenced in a study of identical twins. From the 5' RACE reads, TCRdb called clonotypes with MiXCR, one entry per CDR3 protein. The sample includes 400,000 to 500,000 distinct CDR3 sequences, about 18% of them seen just once. Sequencing input: naive T cells sorted from blood. The source is a man over 45 in good health.

In its sample, this clonotype was seen a few times. This chain joins TRBV10-3 and TRBJ1-1; no clear D gene. Germline CDR1 and CDR2: ENHRY and SYGVKD. Trimming removed 6 bases from V and 2 bases from J, with 13 bases in between. This CDR3 has 14 residues. The CDR3 here is CAISPREINTEAFF. CDR3 in DNA: TGTGCCATCAGCCCCAGAGAGATTAACACTGAAGCTTTCTTT.

V usage is TRBV12-3 or TRBV12-4 and J usage is TRBJ1-5; D ambiguous. The CDR3 loop spans 15 amino acids. V was pared by 3 bases and J by 5 bases, with 14 bases between. The CDR3, as DNA: TGTGCCAGCAGTTTCTTCGGGTGGGGTGATCAGCCCCAGCATTTT. Translating it yields CASSFFGWGDQPQHF.

The chain carries TRBV5-1 and TRBJ2-1; perhaps D is TRBD1 or TRBD2 (5 bases each). Trimming left V 0 bases short and J 8 bases short, with 12 bases between. The CDR3 sequence is 14 residues long. CDR1 is SGHRS and CDR2 is YFSETQ in the germline V gene. Here the CDR3 reads CASSLAGRDDEQFF. The CDR3 nucleotides are TGCGCCAGCAGCTTGGCTGGCAGGGACGATGAGCAGTTCTTC. Using reference TRBV5-1 and TRBJ2-1 for the parts outside the CDR3, the full variable domain is KAGVTQTPRYLIKTRGQQVTLSCSPISGHRSVSWYQQTPGQGLQFLFEYFSETQRNKGNFPGRFSGRQFSNSRSEMNVSTLELGDSALYLCASSLAGRDDEQFFGPGTRLTVL.

A few counts support this clonotype. This chain uses TRBV12-3 or TRBV12-4 with TRBJ1-6, with D perhaps matching TRBD1 (6 bases). Trimming removed 0 bases from V and 7 bases from J, with 10 bases in between. This CDR3 has 15 residues. The CDR3 DNA reads TGTGCCAGCAGTTTAGCAGGGGGGGGAAATTCACCCCTCCACTTT. Translating it yields CASSLAGGGNSPLHF.

This clonotype has just a few counts. This chain uses TRBV20-1 with TRBJ1-4; D remains ambiguous. This CDR3 comprises 13 residues. The germline V gene encodes CDR1 DFQATT and CDR2 SNEGSKA (reference sequence). Between the trimmed V and J ends, which lost 6 bases and 0 bases, there was a span of 8 bases. The CDR3 bases are TGCAGTGCCCCGGGAGCAACTAATGAAAAACTGTTTTTT. It translates to CSAPGATNEKLFF.